One sample yielded the 20 T cell receptor beta chains listed below, sequenced in a study of T cells after yellow fever vaccination. Using its own MiXCR run on the 5' RACE reads, TCRdb lists one record per CDR3 protein. The sample contains 120,000 or so distinct CDR3 sequences, roughly 15% of which appear only once. The specimen comprised CD8+ T cells sorted from PBMCs, sampled 5 days after the yellow fever booster vaccination. These TCRs come from a young man who received the YFV17D yellow fever vaccine.

This sequence joins TRBV5-5 and TRBJ1-1; D unclear. The germline CDR1 and CDR2 sequences are SGHKS and YYEKEE (reference sequence). This CDR3 contains 13 residues. The V gene lost 1 base and the J gene lost 1 base, with 5 bases spanning the gap. The CDR3 loop reads CASSLRANTEAFF. The CDR3 coding sequence is TGTGCCAGCAGCTTGCGGGCGAACACTGAAGCTTTCTTT.

The rearrangement joins TRBV7-2 to TRBJ1-5; no definite D call. CDR3 size: 15 residues. The V end lost 5 bases, the J end lost 5 bases, and 16 bases lay between the germline ends. Germline CDR1 reads SGHTA; CDR2 reads FQGNSA. The CDR3 nucleotides are TGTGCCAGCAGCCCGGTCGAGGTGGGGTATCAGCCCCAGCATTTT. It encodes CASSPVEVGYQPQHF. Filled out from reference TRBV7-2 and TRBJ1-5, the complete variable domain reads GAGVSQSPSNKVTEKGKDVELRCDPISGHTALYWYRQSLGQGLEFLIYFQGNSAPDKSGLPSDRFSAERTGGSVSTLTIQRTQQEDSAVYLCASSPVEVGYQPQHFGDGTRLSIL.

This clonotype appeared many times. V usage is TRBV28 and J usage is TRBJ2-1; TRBD2 aligns across 8 bases. Trimming took 1 base from V and 4 from J; bases not matched to a gene: 3. Per the germline V gene, CDR1 is MDHEN and CDR2 is SYDVKM. The CDR3 consists of 15 residues. The CDR3 here is CASSLLAGSYNEQFF. CDR3 bases: TGTGCCAGCAGTTTATTAGCGGGGAGTTACAATGAGCAGTTCTTC.

This rearrangement joins TRBV29-1 to TRBJ1-4; D may be TRBD1 (6 bases). Germline V gene data show CDR1 as SQVTM and CDR2 as ANQGSEA. The CDR3 has 11 amino acids. Trimming took off 7 bases at V and 5 bases at J, with 8 bases between the two ends. CDR3 in amino acids: CSGQGNEKLFF. The CDR3 nucleotides read TGCAGCGGTCAGGGGAATGAAAAACTGTTTTTT.

The table lists this clonotype with a few counts. This chain joins TRBV29-1 and TRBJ2-1, with a tentative D call TRBD2 (5 bases). V was trimmed by 6 bases and J by 9 bases, leaving 15 bases between them. Germline V CDR1 and CDR2: SQVTM, ANQGSEA. This CDR3 region has 12 residues. The CDR3 region is CSVSSPAGEQFF. For the CDR3, the DNA is TGCAGCGTGTCCAGCCCGGCGGGTGAGCAGTTCTTC.

This clonotype appeared a few times. This chain uses TRBV7-8 with TRBJ1-3, with unresolved D. The V end lost 3 bases, the J end lost 0 bases, and 9 bases lay between the germline ends. Per the germline V gene, CDR1 is SGHVS and CDR2 is FQNEAQ. The CDR3 sequence is 15 residues long. The CDR3 DNA reads as TGTGCCAGCAGCTTTTCCAGACACTCTGGAAACACCATATATTTT. Its translation is CASSFSRHSGNTIYF.

This clonotype was counted between two and nine times. The chain recombines TRBV5-1 with TRBJ2-3; D is uncertain. This CDR3 has 14 residues. Trimming shortened V by 1 base and J by 1 base, and 7 bases separated the two germline ends. Germline CDR1 is SGHRS and CDR2 is YFSETQ. CDR3 coding DNA: TGCGCCAGCAGCTTGACACCCCGCACAGATACGCAGTATTTT. This encodes CASSLTPRTDTQYF. Filled out from reference TRBV5-1 and TRBJ2-3, the complete variable domain reads KAGVTQTPRYLIKTRGQQVTLSCSPISGHRSVSWYQQTPGQGLQFLFEYFSETQRNKGNFPGRFSGRQFSNSRSEMNVSTLELGDSALYLCASSLTPRTDTQYFGPGTRLTVL.

CDR3: CASSPGRWNTEAFF. The DNA for the CDR3 is TGTGCCAGCTCACCGGGACGGTGGAACACTGAAGCTTTCTTT. V gene TRBV18 combines with J gene TRBJ1-1, with a weak D call TRBD1 (5 bases). V lost 3 bases, J lost 1 base, and 9 bases lay in between. The CDR3 has 14 residues. Germline-derived CDR1 and CDR2 are KGHSH and LQKENI.

Only one count was recorded for this clonotype. V usage is TRBV10-3 and J usage is TRBJ1-1; D gene unclear. The germline V and J ends were trimmed by 5 bases and 1 base, with 8 bases remaining between them. The CDR3 consists of 13 residues. Germline assignment: CDR1 ENHRY and CDR2 SYGVKD. The CDR3 is CAISPGRNTEAFF. CDR3 DNA: TGTGCCATCAGTCCCGGCAGGAACACTGAAGCTTTCTTT.

This clonotype was seen ten or more times. The J gene is TRBJ2-1, the V gene TRBV7-2; 7 nucleotides align to TRBD1. The CDR3 extends over 16 amino acids. The trim removed 0 bases at V and 6 bases at J, leaving 8 bases unmatched. Germline V gene data show CDR1 as SGHTA and CDR2 as FQGNSA. The CDR3 loop is CASSLAGTAVGNEQFF. CDR3 coding DNA: TGTGCCAGCAGCTTAGCCGGGACAGCGGTGGGCAATGAGCAGTTCTTC.

The V gene is TRBV29-1, the J gene TRBJ2-1, with a tentative D call TRBD1 (6 bases). V was trimmed by 3 bases and J by 0 bases, leaving 24 bases between them. The CDR3 length is 19 residues. Per the germline V gene, CDR1 is SQVTM and CDR2 is ANQGSEA. The CDR3 region has the DNA TGCAGCGTTGAGGGGACAAAAGTAAGGCCCTTGAGCTCCTACAATGAGCAGTTCTTC. It is translated as CSVEGTKVRPLSSYNEQFF.

By share of the sample, this clonotype is medium-sized. The chain carries TRBV2 and TRBJ2-7; D gene ambiguous. Germline-derived CDR1 and CDR2 are SNHLY and FYNNEI. CDR3 size: 15 residues. Trimming shortened V by 1 base and J by 5 bases, and 15 bases separated the two germline ends. Written as DNA, the CDR3 is TGTGCCAGCAGTGAAGAAAGAATGCGATTCGACGAGCAGTACGTC. This encodes CASSEERMRFDEQYV.

The chain has TRBV11-2 and TRBJ2-5; D might be TRBD1 or TRBD2, each matching 5 bases. V was cut by 3 bases and J by 3 bases, with 20 bases left in between. Germline V gene lookup returns CDR1 SGHAT and CDR2 FQNNGV. The CDR3 runs to 17 residues. For the CDR3, the DNA is TGTGCCAGCAGCTTGGGGCAGGTGGAGGTCGGGGAAGAGACCCAGTACTTC. Translation: CASSLGQVEVGEETQYF.

There are a few counts of this clonotype. The DNA of the CDR3 is TGTGCCACCGGGACTGGGGAGGCCTCCCGAGAGACCCAGTACTTC. This sequence encodes CATGTGEASRETQYF. The chain combines TRBV24-1 with TRBJ2-5, with a weak D call TRBD2 (6 bases). Germline loops: CDR1 KGHDR, CDR2 SFDVKD. CDR3 length equals 15 residues. Trimming stripped 9 bases from V and 4 bases from J, with 20 bases between.

This clonotype came up many times. The chain couples TRBV7-8 to TRBJ2-3; the D is unclear. Germline V gene sequence: CDR1 SGHVS, CDR2 FQNEAQ. The CDR3 is 14 residues long. Trimming cost V 7 bases and J 0 bases, with 11 bases left between them. The CDR3 spells CASTPWASTDTQYF. CDR3 coding DNA: TGTGCCAGCACCCCGTGGGCCAGCACAGATACGCAGTATTTT.

This clonotype has just a few counts. The rearrangement links TRBV4-3 to TRBJ2-3; 7 bases are a match to TRBD2. With 2 bases clipped from V and 0 bases from J, the junction kept 8 bases outside the gene matches. The V gene's germline CDR1 is LGHNA and CDR2 YSLEER. CDR3 length: 17 residues. The DNA of the CDR3 is TGCGCCAGCAGCCAATCGAGCGGGACCGCGAGCACAGATACGCAGTATTTT. Its protein product is CASSQSSGTASTDTQYF.

The rearrangement joins TRBV2 to TRBJ2-1; 12 bases fit TRBD2. The trim removed 9 bases at V and 9 bases at J, leaving 6 bases unmatched. Looked up from germline, CDR1 is SNHLY and CDR2 is FYNNEI. This CDR3 contains 13 residues. In DNA, the CDR3 is TGTGCCAGTCTACTAGCGGGGGGCTTTGAGCAGTTCTTC. This gives the protein CASLLAGGFEQFF.

This clonotype has a count of ten or more. The chain uses TRBV5-5 and TRBJ2-3, with 8 bases matching TRBD2. J lost 8 bases, V lost 1 base, and 18 bases had no gene match. This CDR3 is built from 18 residues. Germline V gene data show CDR1 as SGHKS and CDR2 as YYEKEE (reference sequence). In DNA form, the CDR3 reads TGTGCCAGCAGCTTGCAGGCAACCCGACTAGCGTCCTCGGGTACGCAGTATTTT. This translates into CASSLQATRLASSGTQYF.

The chain combines TRBV5-1 with TRBJ1-2, with D possibly being TRBD1 (6 bases). The CDR3 sequence is 14 residues long. Germline V CDR1 and CDR2: SGHRS, YFSETQ. With 3 bases removed from V and 6 bases from J, the gap between germline ends came to 15 bases. CDR3 amino acids: CASSSRGGANGYTF. Written as DNA, the CDR3 is TGCGCCAGCAGCTCCCGGGGGGGGGCAAATGGCTACACCTTC.

The chain carries TRBV29-1 and TRBJ1-1; unclear D gene. The CDR3 consists of 13 residues. Germline CDR1 is SQVTM and CDR2 is ANQGSEA. The ends were cut back, 4 bases at V and 0 bases at J, with 9 bases in the middle. The CDR3 bases are TGCAGCGTTGTGCTACCAATGAACACTGAAGCTTTCTTT. Translated, it gives CSVVLPMNTEAFF.